Listed below are T cell receptor beta chains from one sample, sequenced in a study of cytomegalovirus exposure and HLA in healthy donors. The method was immunoSEQ multiplex PCR; TCRdb's version includes in-frame clones alone and lacks a portion of them. The table records about 91,000 clones, 90% of them present only once. The sample was PBMCs. These receptors all stem from a man aged 18 to 29 in good health and CMV-seronegative. CDR3s include the opening cysteine and the closing phenylalanine or tryptophan. The order of the fields is V gene, J gene, clone size, D gene, CDR3 protein, CDR3 DNA. A D gene is named only where the DNA matches it firmly. Clone size is given for some rows only: seen once, a few or many times, or a class if the clone is expanded.

TRBV28	TRBJ1-5	-	-	CATTGGAGQPQHF	TGTGCCACGACGGGGGGCGCTGGTCAGCCCCAGCATTTT
TRBV7-2	TRBJ2-7	-	TRBD1	CASSLASGQGVYEQYF	TGTGCCAGCAGCTTAGCCTCCGGACAGGGAGTCTACGAGCAGTACTTC
TRBV6-5	TRBJ2-3	-	-	CASNPRWLTDTQYF	TGTGCCAGCAACCCGAGGTGGCTCACAGATACGCAGTATTTT
TRBV27	TRBJ1-6	-	-	CASSFDRDQLTNSPLHF	TGTGCCAGCAGTTTCGACCGGGATCAACTTACTAATTCACCCCTCCACTTT
TRBV19	TRBJ1-2	-	TRBD1	CASSIGQGMSYTF	TGTGCCAGTAGTATCGGACAGGGGATGAGCTACACCTTC
TRBV7-9	TRBJ2-3	-	TRBD1	CASSTGTGGTDTQYF	TGTGCCAGCAGCACGGGGACAGGGGGAACAGATACGCAGTATTTT
TRBV4-3	TRBJ2-3	once	TRBD2	CASSQEAWTSGRATDTQYF	TGCGCCAGCAGCCAAGAGGCCTGGACTAGCGGGAGGGCCACAGATACGCAGTATTTT
TRBV27	TRBJ1-2	-	-	CASSFGQNYGYTF	TGTGCCAGCAGTTTTGGGCAGAACTATGGCTACACCTTC
TRBV9	TRBJ2-7	-	TRBD1	CASSEAGTGDAYEQYF	TGTGCCAGCAGCGAAGCCGGGACAGGGGATGCCTACGAGCAGTACTTC
TRBV29-1	TRBJ1-4	-	-	CSGGRGGELFF	TGCAGCGGAGGGAGGGGCGGGGAACTGTTTTTT
TRBV6-1	TRBJ2-1	-	-	CASSAGTTSYNEQFF	TGTGCCAGCAGTGCCGGGACAACCTCCTACAATGAGCAGTTCTTC
TRBV27	TRBJ1-6	-	-	CASSYQGNSPLHF	TGTGCCAGCAGTTATCAGGGAAATTCACCCCTCCACTTT
TRBV28	TRBJ1-6	-	TRBD1	CASSLSGQGGLPPLHF	TGTGCCAGCAGTTTATCGGGACAGGGGGGACTCCCACCCCTCCACTTT
TRBV6-5	TRBJ2-1	few	TRBD2	CASSARTSGSDEQFF	TGTGCCAGCAGTGCCAGGACTAGCGGGTCAGATGAGCAGTTCTTC
TRBV6-5	TRBJ2-7	-	TRBD1	CASSRTGTGKYEQYF	TGTGCCAGCAGCCGAACCGGGACAGGTAAATACGAGCAGTACTTC
TRBV11-2	TRBJ1-1	-	TRBD1	CASTRTGGPNTEALF	TGTGCCAGCACCCGGACAGGGGGCCCGAACACTGAAGCTCTCTTT
TRBV11-2	TRBJ2-7	-	TRBD1	CASSPGTGAYEQYF	TGTGCCAGCAGTCCCGGGACAGGGGCCTACGAGCAGTACTTC
TRBV7-6	TRBJ2-7	-	TRBD1	CASSRDRGRDEQYF	TGTGCCAGCAGCCGTGACAGGGGGCGCGACGAGCAGTACTTC
TRBV10-3	TRBJ1-3	-	-	CAISPSGPSSGNTIYF	TGTGCCATCAGCCCCTCAGGCCCGAGCTCTGGAAACACCATATATTTT
TRBV15	TRBJ2-2	-	-	CATSRDVRNRELFF	TGTGCCACCAGCAGAGATGTGCGAAACCGGGAGCTGTTTTTT
TRBV7-2	TRBJ2-7	-	-	CASSLRGYEQYF	TGTGCCAGCAGCTTACGGGGTTACGAGCAGTACTTC
TRBV7-9	TRBJ2-1	-	TRBD2	CASSLPPRLAGIGNEQFF	TGTGCCAGCAGCTTACCCCCCCGGCTAGCGGGAATAGGCAATGAGCAGTTCTTC
TRBV10-3	TRBJ2-5	-	-	CAISDPGIQETQYF	TGTGCCATCAGTGATCCGGGTATCCAAGAGACCCAGTACTTC
TRBV14	TRBJ1-2	-	TRBD1	CASSWDREGYTF	TGTGCCAGCAGTTGGGACAGGGAGGGCTACACCTTC
TRBV28	TRBJ1-1	-	-	CASSLTLPRTAFF	TGTGCCAGCAGTCTAACCTTGCCCCGCACAGCTTTCTTT
TRBV7-2	TRBJ1-1	once	TRBD1	CASSPAHGTGVLANTEAFF	TGTGCCAGCAGCCCAGCCCACGGGACAGGGGTTTTGGCGAACACTGAAGCTTTCTTT
TRBV2	TRBJ1-5	-	-	CASSESRNQPQHF	TGTGCCAGCAGTGAGTCGCGGAATCAGCCCCAGCATTTT
TRBV25-1	TRBJ2-2	-	TRBD1	CASRATGFWTGELFF	TGTGCCAGCAGGGCGACAGGGTTCTGGACCGGGGAGCTGTTTTTT
TRBV5-5	TRBJ2-7	-	TRBD2	CASSFGLAGTYEQYF	TGTGCCAGCAGCTTTGGACTAGCGGGGACCTACGAGCAGTACTTC
TRBV7-2	TRBJ2-5	-	TRBD2	CASSYKLAGGDSGAQYF	TGTGCCAGCAGCTACAAACTAGCGGGAGGGGACTCGGGGGCCCAGTACTTC
TRBV28	TRBJ1-5	-	-	CASVFGDQPQHF	TGTGCCAGTGTCTTCGGGGATCAGCCCCAGCATTTT
TRBV4-3	TRBJ1-1	-	-	CASSQDPAGEYTEAFF	TGCGCCAGCAGCCAAGATCCAGCGGGGGAGTACACTGAAGCTTTCTTT
TRBV6-4	TRBJ2-2	-	-	CASMGEEGTGELFF	TGTGCCAGCATGGGAGAAGAGGGCACCGGGGAGCTGTTTTTT
TRBV11-2	TRBJ1-1	-	TRBD1	CASSLTGGVTEAFF	TGTGCCAGCAGCCTAACAGGGGGCGTTACTGAAGCTTTCTTT
TRBV5-6	TRBJ2-5	-	-	CASSLPPQETQYF	TGTGCCAGCAGCCTACCCCCACAAGAGACCCAGTACTTC
TRBV28	TRBJ2-1	-	-	CASSLGGSSYNEQFF	TGTGCCAGCAGTTTAGGAGGGTCCTCCTACAATGAGCAGTTCTTC
TRBV28	TRBJ1-5	-	-	CASTWQTPNQPQHF	TGTGCCAGCACCTGGCAGACTCCCAATCAGCCCCAGCATTTT
TRBV11-2	TRBJ2-5	-	-	CASSWRGVSLGETQYF	TGTGCCAGCAGCTGGAGGGGTGTCAGTCTTGGAGAGACCCAGTACTTC
TRBV15	TRBJ2-1	-	-	CATSSGGGNEQFF	TGTGCCACCAGCAGCGGTGGTGGCAATGAGCAGTTCTTC
TRBV5-1	TRBJ2-1	-	TRBD2	CASSLTSGSYNEQFF	TGCGCCAGCAGCCTGACTAGCGGGAGCTACAATGAGCAGTTCTTC
TRBV21-1	TRBJ2-7	-	-	CASSKNRAFLAGVRWAYEQYF	TGTGCCAGCAGCAAAAATAGGGCGTTCCTAGCGGGAGTGAGATGGGCCTACGAGCAGTACTTC
TRBV28	TRBJ1-2	-	TRBD1	CASRLPLGQGGVYGYTF	TGTGCCAGCAGGCTACCGCTCGGACAGGGGGGAGTCTATGGCTACACCTTC
TRBV7-2	TRBJ2-1	-	-	CASSLGLGYNEQFF	TGTGCCAGCAGCTTAGGTCTCGGGTACAATGAGCAGTTCTTC
TRBV9	TRBJ2-1	-	TRBD2	CASSVGPTSPNEQFF	TGTGCCAGCAGCGTAGGCCCGACTAGCCCCAATGAGCAGTTCTTC
TRBV27	TRBJ1-2	-	-	CASSFGGRDYGYTF	TGTGCCAGCAGTTTCGGGGGGCGGGACTATGGCTACACCTTC
TRBV11-2	TRBJ2-7	-	TRBD1	CASSPIQRDRGRTYEQYF	TGTGCCAGCAGCCCAATACAGCGGGACAGGGGACGGACCTACGAGCAGTACTTC
TRBV7-9	TRBJ1-6	-	TRBD1	CASSLAETGESPLHF	TGTGCCAGCAGCTTAGCAGAGACAGGGGAATCACCCCTCCACTTT
TRBV15	TRBJ2-2	-	TRBD2	CATSFRGDTGELFF	TGTGCCACCAGCTTCCGGGGGGACACCGGGGAGCTGTTTTTT
TRBV7-2	TRBJ2-7	-	-	CASSSDTGYEQYF	TGTGCCAGCAGCTCGGACACAGGATACGAGCAGTACTTC
TRBV30	TRBJ1-1	-	-	CAWSEGVVSEAFF	TGTGCCTGGAGTGAGGGGGTAGTCTCTGAAGCTTTCTTT
TRBV9	TRBJ1-1	-	-	CASSMRQSYTEAFF	TGTGCCAGCAGCATGCGACAGAGTTACACTGAAGCTTTCTTT